This TCR beta chain was profiled in a study of CD8 T cell repertoires and HIV-1 epitope variants. Clones were sequenced by immunoSEQ multiplex PCR, and TCRdb holds only the in-frame ones, with some missing. The table lists 7,000 to 7,500 clones, just over 65% of them singletons. Trimming removed 1 base from V and 6 bases from J; junction bases left unmatched: 24. The length of the CDR3 is 22 residues. In germline, CDR1 is SGHRS, CDR2 YFSETQ. Concerning this clone: Its antigen remains unidentified.

This chain joins TRBV5-1 and TRBJ2-7, with 14 bases aligning to TRBD2. The sequence was collected from a male donor with HIV. Sample: cultured CD8+ T cells derived from PBMCs. CDR3 DNA sequence: TGCGCCAGCAGCTTGACCCTTCGGACTAGCGGGGGGCACCAAAAGAAGGGCTCCGAGCAGTACTTC. As protein: CASSLTLRTSGGHQKKGSEQYF.